The T cell receptor beta chain under discussion was sequenced for a study of blood T cell repertoires in COVID-19. About the research overall: The samples span acute and convalescent COVID-19 from the United States, Italy and Spain.

V lost 0 bases and J lost 0, with 10 bases in between. The CDR3 covers 16 residues. Germline V gene lookup returns CDR1 SGHNT and CDR2 YYREEE (reference sequence). TCRdb keeps only in-frame clones here, not all; method: immunoSEQ multiplex PCR. Of some 320,000 clones listed, 85% are singletons. The clonotype was recovered from a woman in her 30s who had been exposed to COVID-19. Sequenced material: PBMCs or T cells enriched from blood (not recorded which). This chain uses TRBV5-4 with TRBJ1-3; D is undetermined. The CDR3 reads CASSLVGKSSGNTIYF. CDR3 coding DNA: TGTGCCAGCAGCTTGGTCGGGAAGAGCTCTGGAAACACCATATATTTT.